These T cell receptor beta chains were read from a single sample in a study of human T cells and chemical hapten exposure. Via MiXCR, TCRdb re-called the RACE reads, giving one row per CDR3 protein. The sample has under 200,000 distinct CDR3 sequences, approximately 14% seen once. Sequences were derived from whole blood, sampled in connection with sensitization to the hapten diphenylcyclopropenone (DPC). Receptor source: a woman in her thirties with alopecia areata. Some clones in this sample may be carry-over from other donors' samples. Both conserved end residues are part of each CDR3. D genes are given only for firm matches. Only part of the rows carry a size: once, few, many, or a class if the clone is expanded.

v_gene	j_gene	d_gene	abundance	CDR3nt	CDR3aa
TRBV24-1	TRBJ2-3	NA	NA	TGTGCCACCAGTGATCCCGCGACAGGCACAGATACGCAGTATTTT	CATSDPATGTDTQYF
TRBV5-6	TRBJ2-5	TRBD2	NA	TGTGCCAGCAGCTTGATAGCGGGGGGCCCACAAGAGACCCAGTACTTC	CASSLIAGGPQETQYF
TRBV12-3/TRBV12-4	TRBJ2-1	NA	many	TGTGCCAGCAGTGCACTATACAATGAGCAGTTCTTC	CASSALYNEQFF
TRBV7-6	TRBJ2-2	NA	NA	TGTGCCAGCAGCTTAGTGACGGGAGTAGCGACCGGGGAGCTGTTTTTT	CASSLVTGVATGELFF
TRBV28	TRBJ1-5	NA	many	TGTGCCAGCAGTTTCCCCCCCGGAGTTAATCAGCCCCAGCATTTT	CASSFPPGVNQPQHF
TRBV9	TRBJ2-2	NA	many	TGTGCCAGCAGCGTAGTAGGAGGGCCCTCCGGGGAGCTGTTTTTT	CASSVVGGPSGELFF
TRBV18	TRBJ1-1	NA	few	TGTGCCAGCTCACCCTCTTCCACTGAAGCTTTCTTT	CASSPSSTEAFF
TRBV3-1	TRBJ2-1	NA	NA	TGTGCCAGCAGCCAACCAACCTCACTTAACAATGAGCAGTTCTTC	CASSQPTSLNNEQFF
TRBV9	TRBJ1-3	NA	NA	TGTGCCAGCAGCCAACTGACAGCTATAGGAAACACCATATATTTT	CASSQLTAIGNTIYF
TRBV6-5	TRBJ1-2	NA	few	TGTGCCAGCAGCCGCACCCCAGAGACCACTTATGGCTACACCTTC	CASSRTPETTYGYTF
TRBV19	TRBJ2-1	NA	few	TGTGCCAGTAGTGAGCTATCTCGGGCCTCCTACAATGAGCAGTTCTTC	CASSELSRASYNEQFF
TRBV28	TRBJ1-1	TRBD1	NA	TGTGCCAGCAGTTCTAATGTCAGGGGGCGCGGGACTGAAGCTTTCTTT	CASSSNVRGRGTEAFF
TRBV20-1	TRBJ2-7	NA	few	TGCAGTGCTAGAGACCCGGCAGGACCCTACGAGCAGTACTTC	CSARDPAGPYEQYF
TRBV11-2	TRBJ2-3	TRBD2	NA	TGTGCCAGCAGGCTAGCGGGGGCTAGCACAGATACGCAGTATTTT	CASRLAGASTDTQYF
TRBV20-1	TRBJ2-3	TRBD2	many	TGCAGTGCTAGAGATGGGGGACTAGCGGGGCCCACAGATACGCAGTATTTT	CSARDGGLAGPTDTQYF
TRBV6-2/TRBV6-3	TRBJ2-6	TRBD1	NA	TGTGCCAGCCAGTCCGACAGGGGTCACCCTGGGGCCAACGTCCTGACTTTC	CASQSDRGHPGANVLTF
TRBV28	TRBJ1-1	NA	NA	TGTGCCAGTGAGGCGAGCACTGAAGCTTTCTTT	CASEASTEAFF
TRBV6-4	TRBJ2-1	TRBD2	NA	TGTGCCAGCAGTGACGAAGCGGGGGGGAGGTTTGAGCAGTTCTTC	CASSDEAGGRFEQFF
TRBV6-2/TRBV6-3	TRBJ2-5	TRBD1	few	TGTGCCAGCAGTTACTCGGGGACAGGGGCTCAAGAGACCCAGTACTTC	CASSYSGTGAQETQYF
TRBV30	TRBJ2-7	TRBD2	NA	TGTGCCTGGAGTTCCACGACTAGCGGGAGTTACGAGCAGTACTTC	CAWSSTTSGSYEQYF
TRBV6-6	TRBJ1-1	TRBD1	NA	TGTGCCAGCAGCTTAATCGCCGGGACAGTCAACACTGAAGCTTTCTTT	CASSLIAGTVNTEAFF
TRBV7-9	TRBJ2-3	TRBD2	NA	TGTGCCAGCAGCTTACCGACTAGCGGGAGAGATACGCAGTATTTT	CASSLPTSGRDTQYF
TRBV6-5	TRBJ2-7	TRBD2	few	TGTGCCAGCAGTTCTAGCGGGAGCCCGTCCTACGAGCAGTACTTC	CASSSSGSPSYEQYF
TRBV3-1	TRBJ1-4	TRBD1	many	TGTGCCAGCAGCCACAGGGGGACTAATGAAAAACTGTTTTTT	CASSHRGTNEKLFF
TRBV27	TRBJ1-2	NA	many	TGTGCCAGCAGTTTAGGTTTAGGGGAAATCTATGGCTACACCTTC	CASSLGLGEIYGYTF
TRBV28	TRBJ1-1	TRBD1	NA	TGTGCCAGCAGTCCATGGGGACAGGGGGCGGCTGAAGCTTTCTTT	CASSPWGQGAAEAFF